The 5 T cell receptor beta chains listed next were all sequenced from one sample in a study of T cells after yellow fever vaccination. Using its own MiXCR run on the 5' RACE reads, TCRdb lists one record per CDR3 protein. The sample yields nearly 300,000 distinct CDR3 sequences, around 8.6% seen once. The starting material was CD4+ T cells sorted from PBMCs, obtained 5 days after the yellow fever booster vaccination. The receptors originated from a man between 18 and 35 years old who received the YFV17D yellow fever vaccine.

Ten or more counts support this clonotype. The chain's CDR3 is CASSLTSGGTNEQFF. The CDR3 DNA is TGTGCCAGCAGCTTGACTAGCGGGGGAACCAATGAGCAGTTCTTC. The chain combines TRBV7-9 with TRBJ2-1; 12 positions agree with TRBD2. The CDR3 extends over 15 amino acids. The J segment lost 6 bases and the V segment lost 3 bases, leaving 3 bases of the junction unmatched. CDR1 is SEHNR and CDR2 is FQNEAQ in the germline V gene (reference sequence).

V and J are TRBV18 and TRBJ1-1; D not resolved. This CDR3 is built from 17 residues. Trimming stripped 4 bases from V and 2 bases from J, with 20 bases between. Germline loops: CDR1 KGHSH, CDR2 LQKENI. CDR3 nucleotides: TGTGCCAGCTCACGGATGGAGGTGAATCGGGGTAACACTGAAGCTTTCTTT. It encodes CASSRMEVNRGNTEAFF.

Ten or more counts support this clonotype. V is TRBV18 and J is TRBJ2-5; D may be TRBD2 (6 bases). The ends were cut back, 3 bases at V and 5 bases at J, with 10 bases in the middle. Looked up from germline, CDR1 is KGHSH and CDR2 is LQKENI. There are 13 residues in the CDR3. CDR3 in DNA: TGTGCCAGCTCACCCCCGGGAGAGGAGACCCAGTACTTC. Its translation is CASSPPGEETQYF.

This chain links TRBV10-3 with TRBJ2-4, with D uncertain. V lost 8 bases and J lost 1, with 15 bases in between. Germline CDR1 reads ENHRY; CDR2 reads SYGVKD. The CDR3 sequence is 15 residues long. The CDR3 loop reads CAIAETVEAKNIQYF. CDR3 DNA: TGTGCCATCGCTGAGACCGTTGAGGCCAAAAACATTCAGTACTTC.

This clonotype occurred a few times. The chain uses TRBV5-1 and TRBJ2-1; 9 bases match TRBD2. CDR1 is SGHRS and CDR2 is YFSETQ in the germline V gene. J gave up 9 bases and V 0 bases, and 7 bases lay outside the gene matches. The CDR3 loop spans 15 amino acids. CDR3: CASSLEGTSYGEQFF. The CDR3 region has the DNA TGCGCCAGCAGCTTGGAGGGGACTAGCTACGGTGAGCAGTTCTTC.